This TCR beta chain was recovered during a study of blood T cell repertoires in COVID-19. At the level of the study: COVID-19 samples, acute and convalescent, were from the United States, Italy and Spain. Nucleic acid was either cDNA or gDNA, and it came from T cells, B-cell-depleted T cells, or PBMCs.

This clone was seen at least ten times. In the original analysis: Nucleated cell number was recorded as an estimate derived from reference gene primer amplification. TCRdb keeps only in-frame clones here, not all; method: immunoSEQ multiplex PCR. V, J and clone size derive from that table, while D and trimming were established from the DNA sequence. Among about 130,000 clones listed, about 79% were seen once. CDR1 and CDR2 (germline): SGHRS, YFSETQ. The CDR3 covers 14 residues. Losses at the gene ends were 5 bases for V and 5 bases for J; bases not matched to a gene: 5. This rearrangement joins TRBV5-1 to TRBJ2-1; 9 positions agree with TRBD1. The source of this sequence is a man aged 35 to 55 with active or convalescent COVID-19. The specimen was peripheral blood. The CDR3 nucleotides read TGCGCCAGCAGAAACGGACAGGGGAACAATGAGCAGTTCTTC. This encodes CASRNGQGNNEQFF.